The entry below describes one TCR beta chain. The data were obtained in a study of OX40 agonist ivuxolimab in advanced cancers. Study in general: Prior anti-PD-1, anti-PD-L1 or anti-CTLA-4 therapy was allowed; over 30% had some.

Trimming removed 1 base at V and 5 bases at J, with 15 bases between. The CDR3 covers 15 residues. Germline V CDR1 and CDR2: SGHKS, YYEKEE (reference sequence). Profiled with immunoSEQ multiplex PCR; TCRdb holds only in-frame clones, not every one. This table has about 79,000 clones, about nine tenths appearing once. The source material was CD4+ or CD8+ T cells sorted from blood, sampled in a trial of the OX40 agonist ivuxolimab. The sequence derives from an adult with an advanced solid tumor such as melanoma, head and neck, liver or kidney cancer. This rearrangement joins TRBV5-5 to TRBJ2-5; unclear D gene. DNA of the CDR3: TGTGCCAGCAGCTTGTGGGCAGCCACACAGGAGACCCAGTACTTC. Its protein is CASSLWAATQETQYF.